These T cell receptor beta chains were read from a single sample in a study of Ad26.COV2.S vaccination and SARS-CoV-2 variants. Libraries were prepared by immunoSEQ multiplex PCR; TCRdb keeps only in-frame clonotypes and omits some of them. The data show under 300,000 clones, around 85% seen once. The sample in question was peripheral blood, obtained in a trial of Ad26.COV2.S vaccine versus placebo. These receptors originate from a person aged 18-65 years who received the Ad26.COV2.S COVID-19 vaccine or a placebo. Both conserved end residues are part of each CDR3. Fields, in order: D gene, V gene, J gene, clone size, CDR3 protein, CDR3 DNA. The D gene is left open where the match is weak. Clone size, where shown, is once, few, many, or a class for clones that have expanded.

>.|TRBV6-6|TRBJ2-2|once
CASSRPLLDRGTGELFF
TGTGCCAGCAGTCGCCCTCTACTAGATAGGGGCACCGGGGAGCTGTTTTTT
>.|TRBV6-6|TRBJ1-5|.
CASIATPGDQPQHF
TGTGCCAGCATCGCAACGCCGGGTGATCAGCCCCAGCATTTT
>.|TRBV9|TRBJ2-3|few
CASSDRAQSGTQYF
TGTGCCAGCAGTGACCGGGCGCAAAGTGGCACGCAGTATTTT
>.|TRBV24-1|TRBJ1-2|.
CATSDSTGVNYGYTF
TGTGCCACCAGTGATTCGACGGGGGTTAACTATGGCTACACCTTC
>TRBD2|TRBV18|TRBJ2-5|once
CASSPNSGRARETQYF
TGTGCCAGCTCACCAAATAGCGGGAGGGCCCGGGAGACCCAGTACTTC
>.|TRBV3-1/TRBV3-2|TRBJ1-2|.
CASSQFSGNYGYTF
TGTGCCAGCAGCCAGTTTTCCGGGAACTATGGCTACACCTTC
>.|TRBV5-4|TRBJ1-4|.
CASSTSGVNEKLFF
TGTGCCAGCAGCACTTCCGGGGTTAATGAAAAACTGTTTTTT
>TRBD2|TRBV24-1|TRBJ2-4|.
CATSDSGLAAGAKNIQYF
TGTGCCACCAGTGATTCGGGACTAGCGGCGGGGGCCAAAAACATTCAGTACTTC
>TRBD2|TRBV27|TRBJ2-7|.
CASSLGTSGDEQYF
TGTGCCAGCAGTTTAGGGACTAGCGGCGACGAGCAGTACTTC
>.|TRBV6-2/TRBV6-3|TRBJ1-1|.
CASSLGENTEAFF
TGTGCCAGCAGTTTAGGGGAGAACACTGAAGCTTTCTTT
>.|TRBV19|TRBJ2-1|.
CASTPVGGLSYNEQFF
TGTGCCAGTACCCCGGTCGGGGGCCTCTCCTACAATGAGCAGTTCTTC
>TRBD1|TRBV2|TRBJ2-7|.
CATDSQGGQGHF
TGTGCCACCGATTCACAGGGGGGACAGGGACACTTC
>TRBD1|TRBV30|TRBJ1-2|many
CAWTRWTGGYGYTF
TGTGCCTGGACTCGTTGGACAGGGGGCTATGGCTACACCTTC
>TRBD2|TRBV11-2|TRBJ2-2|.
CASSSRSGRIGELFF
TGTGCCAGCAGCTCGCGTAGCGGGAGGATAGGGGAGCTGTTTTTT
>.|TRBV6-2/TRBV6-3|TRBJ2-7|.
CASSSRGESYEQYF
TGTGCCAGCAGTTCCAGGGGGGAATCCTACGAGCAGTACTTC
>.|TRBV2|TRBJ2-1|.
CASSGPSRPDEQFF
TGTGCCAGCAGTGGTCCTAGCCGGCCGGATGAGCAGTTCTTC
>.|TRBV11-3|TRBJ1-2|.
CASSSRGDGGYTF
TGTGCCAGCAGCTCCCGGGGCGATGGCGGCTACACCTTC
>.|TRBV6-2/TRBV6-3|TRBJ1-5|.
CASSSNSGAYSNQPQHF
TGTGCCAGCAGTTCCAATTCCGGGGCCTATAGCAATCAGCCCCAGCATTTT
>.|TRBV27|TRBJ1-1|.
CASSLRGGTEAFF
TGTGCCAGCAGTTTGAGGGGGGGCACTGAAGCTTTCTTT
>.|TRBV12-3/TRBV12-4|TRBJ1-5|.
CASSFEMNQPQHF
TGTGCCAGCAGTTTTGAGATGAATCAGCCCCAGCATTTT
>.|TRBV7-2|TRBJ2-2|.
CASSPRGGGPRELFF
TGTGCCAGCAGCCCCCGAGGGGGGGGGCCCCGGGAGCTGTTTTTT